Here is one T cell receptor (beta chain) with its context. This entry belongs to a study of blood T cell repertoires in COVID-19. Study-wide context: Collection of acute and convalescent COVID-19 samples took place in the United States, Italy and Spain.

Profiled with immunoSEQ multiplex PCR; TCRdb holds only in-frame clones, not every one. The sample carries 150,000 to 200,000 clones, less than 90% recorded once. The CDR3 runs 11 residues. Trimming removed 5 bases from V and 8 bases from J, with 5 bases in between. Germline CDR1 and CDR2: KGHDR and SFDVKD. Sequenced input: peripheral blood. The chain uses TRBV24-1 and TRBJ1-4, with a possible D match to TRBD1 (5 bases). This clonotype was sampled from a woman between 65 and 79 years old with acute or convalescent COVID-19. The CDR3 DNA is TGTGCCACCAGTGGGGGCGAAAAACTGTTTTTT. Translation: CATSGGEKLFF.